This T cell receptor (beta chain) was captured in a study of T cell changes during pregnancy in multiple sclerosis. There are 14 residues in the CDR3. The V and J ends lost 6 bases and 5 bases, in that order; junction bases with no gene match: 6. The germline V gene encodes CDR1 SEHNR and CDR2 FQNEAQ (reference sequence). The count of this clone is one. Assay: immunoSEQ multiplex PCR; the TCRdb copy retains only in-frame clones and omits some. This table holds about 59,000 clones, less than 95% found once. The TCR originated in a female donor in good health, enrolled as a control in a pregnancy study. The rearrangement links TRBV7-9 to TRBJ2-5; 10 bases align to TRBD1. Sequencing used peripheral blood, obtained in the third trimester of pregnancy. Here the CDR3 reads CASSRGQGVETQYF. CDR3 bases: TGTGCCAGCAGTCGAGGACAGGGGGTTGAGACCCAGTACTTC.